Described below is a single TCR beta chain sequence and its context. The assay was immunoSEQ multiplex PCR, and TCRdb's table has in-frame clones only and misses some. The sample has 200,000 or so clones, roughly nine tenths seen once. The sample is drawn from a study of control samples from healthy donors and cancer patients. The sequencing sample was made of blood. The source of this sequence is a man aged 30 to 39 in good health.

The CDR3 sequence: CASSPLPSGVPTGELFF. CDR3 DNA sequence: TGTGCCAGCTCACCACTTCCTAGCGGGGTTCCTACCGGGGAGCTGTTTTTT. The chain has TRBV18 and TRBJ2-2; 9 bases are shared with TRBD2. CDR3 length: 17 residues. The V gene's germline CDR1 is KGHSH and CDR2 LQKENI. Trimming removed 1 base from V and 5 bases from J; junction bases left unmatched: 8.